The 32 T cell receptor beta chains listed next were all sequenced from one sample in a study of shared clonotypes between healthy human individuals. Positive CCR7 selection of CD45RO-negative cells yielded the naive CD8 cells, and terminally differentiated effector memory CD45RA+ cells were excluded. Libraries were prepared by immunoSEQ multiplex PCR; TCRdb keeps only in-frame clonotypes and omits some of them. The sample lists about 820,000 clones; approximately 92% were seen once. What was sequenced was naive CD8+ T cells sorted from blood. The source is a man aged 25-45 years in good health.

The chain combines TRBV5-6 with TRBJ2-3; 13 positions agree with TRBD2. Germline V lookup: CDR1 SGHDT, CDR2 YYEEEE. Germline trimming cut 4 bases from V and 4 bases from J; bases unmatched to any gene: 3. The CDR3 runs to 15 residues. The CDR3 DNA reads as TGTGCCAGCAGCACGGGACTAGCGGGATCAGATACGCAGTATTTT. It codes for CASSTGLAGSDTQYF.

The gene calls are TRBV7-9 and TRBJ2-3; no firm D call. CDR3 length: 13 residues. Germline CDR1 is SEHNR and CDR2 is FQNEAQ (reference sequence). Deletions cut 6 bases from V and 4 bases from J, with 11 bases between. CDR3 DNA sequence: TGTGCCAGCAGGTCACTATCCCCAGATACGCAGTATTTT. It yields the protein CASRSLSPDTQYF.

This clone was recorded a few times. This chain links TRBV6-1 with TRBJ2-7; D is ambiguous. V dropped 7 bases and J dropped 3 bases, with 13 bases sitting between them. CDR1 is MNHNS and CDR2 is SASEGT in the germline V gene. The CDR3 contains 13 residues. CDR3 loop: CASTKTPYYEQYF. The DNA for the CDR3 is TGTGCCAGCACCAAGACCCCTTACTACGAGCAGTACTTC.

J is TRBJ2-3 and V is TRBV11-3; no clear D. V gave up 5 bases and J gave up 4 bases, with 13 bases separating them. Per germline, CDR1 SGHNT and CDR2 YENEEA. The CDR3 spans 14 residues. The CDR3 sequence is CASSLRTNPDTQYF. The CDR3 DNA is TGTGCCAGCAGCCTTCGGACGAACCCAGATACGCAGTATTTT.

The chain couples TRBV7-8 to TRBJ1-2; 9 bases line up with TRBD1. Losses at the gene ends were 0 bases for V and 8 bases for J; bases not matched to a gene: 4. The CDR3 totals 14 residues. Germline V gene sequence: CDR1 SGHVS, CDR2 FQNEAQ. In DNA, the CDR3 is TGTGCCAGCAGCTTAGCGGGGACAGGGCGCGGCTACACCTTC. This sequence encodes CASSLAGTGRGYTF.

In DNA form, the CDR3 reads TGTGCCAGCAGTTACAGCCGCGATGAGCAGTTCTTC. Protein: CASSYSRDEQFF. The chain employs TRBV6-5 and TRBJ2-1, with unresolved D. CDR3 length: 12 amino acids. The V gene lost 2 bases and the J gene lost 8 bases, with 7 bases spanning the gap. Germline V gives CDR1 MNHEY, CDR2 SVGAGI.

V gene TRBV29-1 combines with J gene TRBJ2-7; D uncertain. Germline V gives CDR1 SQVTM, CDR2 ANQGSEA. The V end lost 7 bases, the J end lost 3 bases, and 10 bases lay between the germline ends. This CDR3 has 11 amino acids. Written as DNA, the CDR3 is TGCAGCGACAGTGTGAACTACGAGCAGTACTTC. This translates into CSDSVNYEQYF.

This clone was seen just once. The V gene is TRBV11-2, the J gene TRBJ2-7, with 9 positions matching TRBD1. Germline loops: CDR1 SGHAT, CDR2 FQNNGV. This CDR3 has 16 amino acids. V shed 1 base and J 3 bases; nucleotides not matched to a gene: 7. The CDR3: CASSLVGQGIFYEQYF. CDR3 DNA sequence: TGTGCCAGCAGCTTAGTGGGACAGGGTATCTTCTACGAGCAGTACTTC.

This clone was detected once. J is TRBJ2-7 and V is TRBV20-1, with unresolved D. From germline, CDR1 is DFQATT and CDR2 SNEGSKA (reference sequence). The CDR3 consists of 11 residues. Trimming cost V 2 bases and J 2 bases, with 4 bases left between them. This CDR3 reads CSARLAYEQYF. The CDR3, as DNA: TGCAGTGCTAGATTGGCCTACGAGCAGTACTTC.

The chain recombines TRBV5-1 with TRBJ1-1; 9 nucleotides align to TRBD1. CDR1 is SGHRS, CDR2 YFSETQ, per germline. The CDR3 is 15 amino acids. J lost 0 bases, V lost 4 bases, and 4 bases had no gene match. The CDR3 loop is CASSVGQGLNTEAFF. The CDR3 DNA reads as TGCGCCAGCAGCGTTGGACAGGGGCTGAACACTGAAGCTTTCTTT.

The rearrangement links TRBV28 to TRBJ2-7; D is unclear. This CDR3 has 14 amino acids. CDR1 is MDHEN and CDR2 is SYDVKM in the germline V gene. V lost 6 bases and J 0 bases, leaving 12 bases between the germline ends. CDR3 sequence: CASSPFRNSYEQYF. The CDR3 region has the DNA TGTGCCAGCAGCCCCTTCCGTAACTCCTACGAGCAGTACTTC.

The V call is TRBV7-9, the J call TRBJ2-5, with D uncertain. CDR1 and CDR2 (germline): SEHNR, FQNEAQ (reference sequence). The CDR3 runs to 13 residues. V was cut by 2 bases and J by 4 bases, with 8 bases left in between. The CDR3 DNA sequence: TGTGCCAGCAGCTTAAGCCCAGGAGAGACCCAGTACTTC. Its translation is CASSLSPGETQYF.

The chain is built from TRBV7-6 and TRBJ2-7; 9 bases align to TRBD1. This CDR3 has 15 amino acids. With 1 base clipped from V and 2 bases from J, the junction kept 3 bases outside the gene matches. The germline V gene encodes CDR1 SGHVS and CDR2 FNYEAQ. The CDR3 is CASSLDRGRPYEQYF. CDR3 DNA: TGTGCCAGCAGCTTAGACAGGGGGCGACCCTACGAGCAGTACTTC.

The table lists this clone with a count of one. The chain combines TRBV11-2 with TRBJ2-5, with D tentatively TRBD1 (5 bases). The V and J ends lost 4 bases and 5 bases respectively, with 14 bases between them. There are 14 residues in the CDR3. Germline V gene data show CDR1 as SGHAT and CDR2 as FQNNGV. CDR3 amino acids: CASSSQGRWETQYF. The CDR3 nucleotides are TGTGCCAGCAGCTCCCAGGGTCGGTGGGAGACCCAGTACTTC.

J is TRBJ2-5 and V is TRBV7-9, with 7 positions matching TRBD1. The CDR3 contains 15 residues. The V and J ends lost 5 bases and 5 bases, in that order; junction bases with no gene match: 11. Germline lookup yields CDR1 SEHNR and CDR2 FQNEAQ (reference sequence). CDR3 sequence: CASSAQTGQDETQYF. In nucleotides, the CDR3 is TGTGCCAGCAGCGCGCAAACCGGACAGGACGAGACCCAGTACTTC.

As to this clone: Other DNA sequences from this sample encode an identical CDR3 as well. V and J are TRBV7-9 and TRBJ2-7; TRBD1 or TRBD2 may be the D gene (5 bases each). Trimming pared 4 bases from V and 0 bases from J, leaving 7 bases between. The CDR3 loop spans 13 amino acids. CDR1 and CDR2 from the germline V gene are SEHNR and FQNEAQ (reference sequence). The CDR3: CASSSGPSYEQYF. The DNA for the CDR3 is TGTGCCAGCAGCTCGGGACCCTCCTACGAGCAGTACTTC.

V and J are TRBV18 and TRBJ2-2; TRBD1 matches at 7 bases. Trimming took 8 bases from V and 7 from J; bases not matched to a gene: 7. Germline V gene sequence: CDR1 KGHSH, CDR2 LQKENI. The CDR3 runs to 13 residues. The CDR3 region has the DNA TGTGCCAGCACGACGGGACAGAGCGGGGAGCTGTTTTTT. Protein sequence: CASTTGQSGELFF.

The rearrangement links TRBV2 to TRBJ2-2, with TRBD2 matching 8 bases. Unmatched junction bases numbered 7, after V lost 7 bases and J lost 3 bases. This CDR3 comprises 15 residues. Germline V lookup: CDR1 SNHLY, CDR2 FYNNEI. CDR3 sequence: CASKPELADTGELFF. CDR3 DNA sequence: TGTGCCAGCAAACCTGAACTAGCGGACACCGGGGAGCTGTTTTTT.

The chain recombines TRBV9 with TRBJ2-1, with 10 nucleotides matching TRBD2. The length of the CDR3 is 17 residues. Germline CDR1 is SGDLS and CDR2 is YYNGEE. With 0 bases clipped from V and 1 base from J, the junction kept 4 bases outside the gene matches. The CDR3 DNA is TGTGCCAGCAGCGTAGATGGTAGCGGGAGGTCCTACAATGAGCAGTTCTTC. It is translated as CASSVDGSGRSYNEQFF.

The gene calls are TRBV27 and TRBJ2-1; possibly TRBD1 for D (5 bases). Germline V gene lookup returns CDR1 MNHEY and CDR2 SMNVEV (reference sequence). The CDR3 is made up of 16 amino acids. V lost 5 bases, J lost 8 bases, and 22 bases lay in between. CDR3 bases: TGTGCCAGCAGTAAGCTCGCGGACATTGGGAAAGATGAGCAGTTCTTC. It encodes CASSKLADIGKDEQFF.

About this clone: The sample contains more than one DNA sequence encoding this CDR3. CDR3 DNA sequence: TGTGCCAGCAGTTTCGGGGGCGGCTACGAGCAGTACTTC. Encoded protein: CASSFGGGYEQYF. This rearrangement joins TRBV27 to TRBJ2-7; D tentatively reads TRBD1 or TRBD2 (6 bases each). Trimming shortened V by 3 bases and J by 3 bases, and 9 bases separated the two germline ends. The CDR3 is made up of 13 amino acids. Germline V gene lookup returns CDR1 MNHEY and CDR2 SMNVEV (reference sequence).

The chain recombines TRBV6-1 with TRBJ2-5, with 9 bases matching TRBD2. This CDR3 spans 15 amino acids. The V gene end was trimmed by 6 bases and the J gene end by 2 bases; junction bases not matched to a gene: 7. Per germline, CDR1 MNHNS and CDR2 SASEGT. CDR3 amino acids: CASRDFLAGQETQYF. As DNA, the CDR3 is TGTGCCAGCAGGGATTTTCTAGCGGGACAAGAGACCCAGTACTTC.

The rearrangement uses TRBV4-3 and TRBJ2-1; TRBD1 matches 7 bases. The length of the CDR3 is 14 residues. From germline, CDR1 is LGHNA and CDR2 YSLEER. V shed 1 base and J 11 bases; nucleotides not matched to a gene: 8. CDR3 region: CASSQGQGRVKQFF. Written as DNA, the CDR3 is TGCGCCAGCAGCCAAGGACAGGGCCGGGTTAAGCAGTTCTTC.

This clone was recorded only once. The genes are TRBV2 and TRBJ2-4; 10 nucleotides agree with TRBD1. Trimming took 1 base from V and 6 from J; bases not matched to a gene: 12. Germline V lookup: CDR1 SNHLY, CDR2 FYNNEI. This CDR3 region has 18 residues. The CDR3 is CASSEDLTGGQVGNIQYF. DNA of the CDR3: TGTGCCAGCAGTGAAGACCTGACAGGGGGCCAGGTCGGAAACATTCAGTACTTC.

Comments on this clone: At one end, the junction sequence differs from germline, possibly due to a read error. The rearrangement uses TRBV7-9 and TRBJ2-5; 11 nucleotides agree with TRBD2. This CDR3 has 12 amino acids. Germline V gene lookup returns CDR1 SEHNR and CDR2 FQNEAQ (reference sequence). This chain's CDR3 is CASSLGLAELHF. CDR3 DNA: TGTGCCAGCAGCTTGGGACTAGCGGAACTTCACTTC.

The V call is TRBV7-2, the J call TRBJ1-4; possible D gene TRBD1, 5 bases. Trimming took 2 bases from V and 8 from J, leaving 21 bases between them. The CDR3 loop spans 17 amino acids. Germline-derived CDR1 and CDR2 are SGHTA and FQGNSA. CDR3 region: CASSLTPPGPKGEKLFF. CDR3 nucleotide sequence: TGTGCCAGCAGCTTAACCCCGCCGGGACCCAAGGGAGAAAAACTGTTTTTT.

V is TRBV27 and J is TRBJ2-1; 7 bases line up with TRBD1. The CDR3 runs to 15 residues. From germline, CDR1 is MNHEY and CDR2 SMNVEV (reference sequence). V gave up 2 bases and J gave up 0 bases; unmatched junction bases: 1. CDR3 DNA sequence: TGTGCCAGCAGTTTAGGGACAGTCTCCTACAATGAGCAGTTCTTC. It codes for CASSLGTVSYNEQFF.

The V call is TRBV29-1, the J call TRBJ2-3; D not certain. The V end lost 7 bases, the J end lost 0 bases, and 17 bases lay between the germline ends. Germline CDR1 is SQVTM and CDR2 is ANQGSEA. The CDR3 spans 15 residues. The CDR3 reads CSGIANLLSTDTQYF. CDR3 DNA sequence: TGCAGCGGTATCGCTAACCTCCTAAGCACAGATACGCAGTATTTT.

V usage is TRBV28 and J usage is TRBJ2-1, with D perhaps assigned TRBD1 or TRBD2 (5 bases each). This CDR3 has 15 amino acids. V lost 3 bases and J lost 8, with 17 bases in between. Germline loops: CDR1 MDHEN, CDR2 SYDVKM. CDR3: CASSFFWQGRYEQFF. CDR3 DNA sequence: TGTGCCAGCAGTTTCTTTTGGCAGGGACGCTATGAGCAGTTCTTC.

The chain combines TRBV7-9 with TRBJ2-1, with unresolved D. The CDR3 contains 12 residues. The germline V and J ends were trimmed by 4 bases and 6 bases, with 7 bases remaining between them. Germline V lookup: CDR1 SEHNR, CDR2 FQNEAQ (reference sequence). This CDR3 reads CASSSLVNEQFF. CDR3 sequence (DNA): TGTGCCAGCAGCTCCTTGGTCAATGAGCAGTTCTTC.

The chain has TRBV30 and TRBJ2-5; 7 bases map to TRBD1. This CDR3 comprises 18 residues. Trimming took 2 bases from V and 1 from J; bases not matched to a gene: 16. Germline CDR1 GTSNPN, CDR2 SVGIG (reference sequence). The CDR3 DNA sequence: TGTGCCTGGAGTTTTATGATAGGGCCGGACAGGCCCCAAGAGACCCAGTACTTC. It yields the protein CAWSFMIGPDRPQETQYF.

CDR3 sequence (DNA): TGCAGCGTGGGACTAGCGGGAGGTCTTAGCTCCTACGAGCAGTACTTC. Amino acids: CSVGLAGGLSSYEQYF. The genes are TRBV29-1 and TRBJ2-7; the match to TRBD2 covers 15 bases. V lost 6 bases, J lost 0 bases, and 6 bases stayed unmatched. The V gene's germline CDR1 is SQVTM and CDR2 ANQGSEA. The CDR3 has 16 residues.